The 3 T cell receptor beta chains presented below share a single source sample, sequenced in a study of blood T cell repertoires in COVID-19 (dated by TCRdb to 2018 to 2021). Libraries were built with the immunoSEQ multiplex PCR assay. TCRdb holds this immuneACCESS table with in-frame rearrangements only. Some clones are missing; in checked studies, unresolved V genes explain under half, and the rest has no known cause. This sample lists tens of thousands of clones; around 82% were detected once. 4.5% of the sample goes to the ten largest clones. Sequenced: peripheral blood. These receptor sequences come from a woman aged 55-69 years with acute or convalescent COVID-19.

This chain links TRBV28 with TRBJ1-1, with a weak D call TRBD1 (5 bases). The CDR3 length is 16 residues. Germline CDR1 MDHEN, CDR2 SYDVKM. V lost 6 bases, J lost 1 base, and 18 bases lay in between. The CDR3 region has the DNA TGTGCCAGCAGCCCCTCTCCGGGCCAGGGGAACACTGAAGCTTTCTTT. It yields the protein CASSPSPGQGNTEAFF. Looking up the rest from reference TRBV28 and TRBJ1-1 gives the full variable domain: DVKVTQSSRYLVKRTGEKVFLECVQDMDHENMFWYRQDPGLGLRLIYFSYDVKMKEKGDIPEGYSVSREKKERFSLILESASTNQTSMYLCASSPSPGQGNTEAFFGQGTRLTVV.

The V and J genes are TRBV28 and TRBJ1-1, with D possibly being TRBD1 (5 bases). V shed 3 bases and J shed 4 bases, with 24 bases lying between them. Germline V lookup: CDR1 MDHEN, CDR2 SYDVKM. This CDR3 contains 18 residues. CDR3 amino acids: CASSLRPYGGIGGTEAFF. For the CDR3, the DNA is TGTGCCAGCAGTTTGAGGCCCTATGGGGGGATCGGTGGCACTGAAGCTTTCTTT. Using reference TRBV28 and TRBJ1-1 for the parts outside the CDR3, the full variable domain is DVKVTQSSRYLVKRTGEKVFLECVQDMDHENMFWYRQDPGLGLRLIYFSYDVKMKEKGDIPEGYSVSREKKERFSLILESASTNQTSMYLCASSLRPYGGIGGTEAFFGQGTRLTVV.

In this sample, this clone turned up once. The V call is TRBV15, the J call TRBJ2-5; TRBD2 might be the D (7 bases). Germline V lookup: CDR1 LNHNV, CDR2 YYDKDF (reference sequence). Trimming took off 6 bases at V and 5 bases at J, with 19 bases between the two ends. There are 15 residues in the CDR3. For the CDR3, the DNA is TGTGCCACCAGATGGAAGGGGGGGGTGGGCGAGACCCAGTACTTC. This gives the protein CATRWKGGVGETQYF.